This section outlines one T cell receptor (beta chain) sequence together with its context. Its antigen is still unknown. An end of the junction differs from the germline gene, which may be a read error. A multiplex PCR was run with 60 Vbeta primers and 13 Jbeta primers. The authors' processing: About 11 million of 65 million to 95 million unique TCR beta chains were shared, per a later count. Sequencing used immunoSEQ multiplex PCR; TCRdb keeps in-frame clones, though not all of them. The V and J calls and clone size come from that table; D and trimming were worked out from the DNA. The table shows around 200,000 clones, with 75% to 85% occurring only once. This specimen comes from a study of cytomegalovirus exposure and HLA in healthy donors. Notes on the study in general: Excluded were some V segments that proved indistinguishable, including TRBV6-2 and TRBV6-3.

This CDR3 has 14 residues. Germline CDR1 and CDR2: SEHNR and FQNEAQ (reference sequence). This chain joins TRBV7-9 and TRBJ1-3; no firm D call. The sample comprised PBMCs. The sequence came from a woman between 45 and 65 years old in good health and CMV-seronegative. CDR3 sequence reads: CSSSLGLAGNTIYF. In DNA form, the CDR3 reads TGTTCCAGCAGCTTAGGTTTAGCGGGAAACACCATATATTTT.